Here is one T cell receptor beta chain with its context. The antigen it recognizes is unknown. Within one base of it there is no much larger clone, and no base qualities were kept. The sample originates from a study of T-cell reconstitution after alpha-beta-depleted transplantation in children (dated by TCRdb to the mid-2010s). Concerning the study at large: Using TCR repertoire profiling, the study quantitatively followed how T-cell immune reconstitution unfolded in children after TCRalphabeta/CD19-depleted allogeneic hematopoietic cell transplantation. Overall results and qualifications from the work: In some patients, high TCRbeta diversity at day 60 was attributed to recipient T cells and intrathymic progenitors that had survived conditioning. Over the following months the frequencies of hyperexpanded clones went down, and after one year T-cell counts and TCRbeta diversity were mostly credited to newly produced T cells. The apparently early alphabetaT-cell count recovery about two months after transplant was reportedly dependent on only several hundred rapidly expanded clones derived from non-depleted graft cells.

The treatment or condition tag for this specimen amounts to: allogeneic hematopoietic cell transplantation with graft depleted of TCRalphabeta T cells and CD19 B cells. TCRalphabeta/CD19-depleted allogeneic hematopoietic cell grafts were given to the transplant recipients, all of whom were children. There are 14 amino acids in the CDR3, from cysteine to phenylalanine inclusive. The only DNA kept is the CDR3, 42 bases in frame from the first base. CDR1 and CDR2, per the germline V gene, are SGHRS and YFSETQ. At the junction V is shortened by 0 bases and J by 3 bases, with 10 bases in between. Libraries were built with PCR. The instrument was an Illumina HiSeq 2500. TCR library preparation used molecular barcoding, with unique molecular identifiers applied to normalize quantification of the TCRbeta repertoire. Starting from the raw public reads, TCRdb applied fastp trimming at Q25, assembled clones with MiXCR and retained in-frame beta chains. Each entry is one CDR3 protein sequence, shown with its most common DNA and genes. This sample has hundreds of thousands of distinct CDR3 sequences in its table, and roughly 13% of those were observed once. 2% to 2.5% of the sample comes from the top ten.

The rearranged chain carries TRBV5-1 and TRBJ2-7, with a tentative D gene TRBD1 over 5 matching bases. The TCR was taken from a male patient younger than 18 who had a stem cell transplant for acute myeloid leukemia, so the T cells may come from the graft donor. The source material was PBMCs, mostly from graft donor cells, sampled 360 days after TCRalphabeta/CD19-depleted stem cell transplant. The nucleotide sequence is TGCGCCAGCAGCTTGGCACAGGAGTACTACGAGCAGTACTTC. Translated, it gives CASSLAQEYYEQYF.